A single TCR beta chain is shown here with its context. Antigen: not known. Trimming pared 7 bases from V and 5 bases from J, leaving 11 bases between. CDR1 and CDR2 (germline): MNHNY, SVGAGI (reference sequence). This CDR3 has 12 amino acids. TCRdb's table, derived via immunoSEQ multiplex PCR, lists solely in-frame clones and lacks some. The table has around 120,000 clones, around 80% seen once; the top ten hold 5.5%. Time point given: week 11, during vaccination. Vaccination comprised doses that each held 300 ug of mutant IDH1 20-mer peptide, plus topical imiquimod. Diagnosis in the donors showed new WHO grade 3 or 4 astrocytomas that were IDH1-mutant and ATRX-lost. The sample comes from a study of a mutant IDH1 vaccine in newly diagnosed glioma. Study as a whole: Patients got their first vaccination 4-6 weeks after radiotherapy alone, or with temozolomide cycles.

Overall study findings and caveats: Among patients, roughly 93% showed immune responses induced by the vaccine. Seemingly, top peripheral T cell clonotype changes bore no relation to pseudoprogression.

The starting material was PBMCs, obtained from a glioma patient whose treatment included an IDH1 peptide vaccine. The TCR was taken from a man between 40 and 49 years old with glioma. The gene calls are TRBV6-6 and TRBJ1-1; D call uncertain. CDR3 bases: TGTGCCAGCACCCCAACGGGGACTGAAGCTTTCTTT. This encodes CASTPTGTEAFF.